These 26 T cell receptor beta chains share one sample of origin, sequenced in a study of cytomegalovirus exposure and HLA in healthy donors. Assay used: immunoSEQ multiplex PCR; TCRdb lists only in-frame clones, some missing. The sample carries under 150,000 clones, 70% to 90% recorded once. The sample taken for sequencing was PBMCs. Source of these receptors: a woman in her late teens or twenties in good health and CMV-seronegative.

The rearrangement joins TRBV14 to TRBJ2-2, with D unresolved. Trimming removed 4 bases at V and 1 base at J, with 4 bases between. Germline V gene lookup returns CDR1 SGHDN and CDR2 FVKESK. The CDR3 is made up of 13 amino acids. The CDR3 sequence is CASSPLNTGELFF. The CDR3 DNA reads as TGTGCCAGCAGCCCCCTGAACACCGGGGAGCTGTTTTTT.

The V gene is TRBV5-1, the J gene TRBJ2-1; no reliable D call. Per the germline V gene, CDR1 is SGHRS and CDR2 is YFSETQ. The CDR3 spans 14 residues. Trimming stripped 0 bases from V and 5 bases from J, with 9 bases between. CDR3 coding DNA: TGCGCCAGCAGCTTGGAAGGTGGGCACAATGAGCAGTTCTTC. Translated, it gives CASSLEGGHNEQFF.

This rearrangement joins TRBV18 to TRBJ1-4; TRBD1 might be the D (6 bases). V shed 2 bases and J shed 5 bases, with 15 bases lying between them. Germline V CDR1 and CDR2: KGHSH, LQKENI. The CDR3 is made up of 16 amino acids. Here the CDR3 DNA reads TGTGCCAGCTCACCAGTGAATATGCAGGGGAATGAAAAACTGTTTTTT. Encoded protein: CASSPVNMQGNEKLFF.

The chain recombines TRBV7-8 with TRBJ1-1, with a possible D match to TRBD1 (5 bases). The germline V and J ends were trimmed by 5 bases and 4 bases, with 11 bases remaining between them. Germline-derived CDR1 and CDR2 are SGHVS and FQNEAQ. This CDR3 contains 13 residues. CDR3 in DNA: TGTGCCAGCAGCGCCCAGGGTGTCACTGAAGCTTTCTTT. Its translation: CASSAQGVTEAFF.

The rearrangement uses TRBV28 and TRBJ1-5; TRBD1 aligns across 7 bases. V shed 4 bases, J shed 2 bases, and the junction held 5 bases outside the gene matches. There are 15 residues in the CDR3. Per the germline V gene, CDR1 is MDHEN and CDR2 is SYDVKM. The chain's CDR3 is CASSSRTGRNQPQHF. The CDR3 DNA sequence: TGTGCCAGCAGTTCGCGGACAGGACGCAATCAGCCCCAGCATTTT. The whole variable domain, remainder taken from reference TRBV28 and TRBJ1-5, is DVKVTQSSRYLVKRTGEKVFLECVQDMDHENMFWYRQDPGLGLRLIYFSYDVKMKEKGDIPEGYSVSREKKERFSLILESASTNQTSMYLCASSSRTGRNQPQHFGDGTRLSIL.

This chain joins TRBV15 and TRBJ1-3; 8 nucleotides match TRBD1. CDR1 and CDR2 (germline): LNHNV, YYDKDF (reference sequence). CDR3 size: 16 residues. V lost 0 bases and J lost 2; bases outside the gene matches: 3. The DNA for the CDR3 is TGTGCCACCAGCAGAGATAGACAGGGGACTGGAAACACCATATATTTT. Protein product: CATSRDRQGTGNTIYF.

Details on this clone: The sample holds other DNA sequences that translate to the same CDR3. V is TRBV6-5 and J is TRBJ1-1; D not resolved. The germline V gene encodes CDR1 MNHEY and CDR2 SVGAGI. The CDR3 has 15 amino acids. Trimming cost V 1 base and J 0 bases, with 9 bases left between them. The CDR3 is CASSYLRVLNTEAFF. The CDR3 coding sequence is TGTGCCAGCAGTTACTTACGGGTTCTGAACACTGAAGCTTTCTTT.

The chain joins TRBV28 to TRBJ1-3, with unresolved D. Germline CDR1 reads MDHEN; CDR2 reads SYDVKM. Trimming pared 3 bases from V and 0 bases from J, leaving 12 bases between. The CDR3 is made up of 16 amino acids. DNA of the CDR3: TGTGCCAGCAGTTTGATACCTGCGGCCTCTGGAAACACCATATATTTT. Its protein product is CASSLIPAASGNTIYF.

This chain uses TRBV2 with TRBJ2-1, with D unclear. V was pared by 4 bases and J by 9 bases, with 10 bases between. The germline CDR1 and CDR2 sequences are SNHLY and FYNNEI. This CDR3 is 12 amino acids long. The CDR3 bases are TGTGCCAGCAGTGCTTACCCCGGTGAGCAGTTCTTC. Its protein product is CASSAYPGEQFF.

This CDR3 reads CASSLEGPVTGGRVQPQHF. The CDR3, as DNA: TGTGCCAGCAGCTTAGAAGGGCCAGTTACAGGGGGAAGAGTACAGCCCCAGCATTTT. The chain employs TRBV7-9 and TRBJ1-5; 8 bases line up with TRBD1. Per the germline V gene, CDR1 is SEHNR and CDR2 is FQNEAQ (reference sequence). The trim removed 1 base at V and 7 bases at J, leaving 18 bases unmatched. The CDR3 has 19 residues.

The V gene is TRBV2, the J gene TRBJ2-7, with 9 positions matching TRBD1. The CDR3 is 13 residues long. The trim removed 3 bases at V and 4 bases at J, leaving 1 base unmatched. Germline V CDR1 and CDR2: SNHLY, FYNNEI. The CDR3 DNA follows: TGTGCCAGCAGTGAGGGGACAGGGTACGAGCAGTACTTC. Translated, it gives CASSEGTGYEQYF.

The chain combines TRBV23-1 with TRBJ2-5; possible D gene TRBD1, 7 bases. TRBV23-1 counts as an open reading frame of uncertain function. Trimming removed 4 bases at V and 0 bases at J, with 18 bases between. This CDR3 comprises 17 residues. This CDR3 is CASSPQGEVGHQETQYF. CDR3 nucleotides: TGCGCCAGCAGTCCGCAGGGGGAGGTGGGGCACCAAGAGACCCAGTACTTC.

The V gene is TRBV5-1, the J gene TRBJ1-5; no clear D gene. Germline loops: CDR1 SGHRS, CDR2 YFSETQ. The CDR3 length is 13 residues. Between the trimmed V and J ends, which lost 4 bases and 3 bases, there was a span of 8 bases. CDR3 protein: CASSREVNQPQHF. CDR3 sequence (DNA): TGCGCCAGCAGCCGGGAGGTCAATCAGCCCCAGCATTTT.

The V call is TRBV4-1, the J call TRBJ1-4; D is possibly TRBD1 (5 bases). Germline CDR1 MGHRA, CDR2 YSYEKL. CDR3 size: 15 residues. The ends were cut back, 2 bases at V and 7 bases at J, with 14 bases in the middle. The CDR3: CASSQPAGVGEKLFF. CDR3 sequence (DNA): TGCGCCAGCAGCCAACCCGCGGGGGTGGGTGAAAAACTGTTTTTT.

This chain uses TRBV10-3 with TRBJ2-3, with D possibly being TRBD2 (5 bases). Per the germline V gene, CDR1 is ENHRY and CDR2 is SYGVKD. There are 13 residues in the CDR3. V was pared by 10 bases and J by 2 bases, with 13 bases between. CDR3 DNA sequence: TGTGCCACTGCGGAGCGGACCACAGATACGCAGTATTTT. As protein: CATAERTTDTQYF.

The chain combines TRBV19 with TRBJ1-5; unclear D gene. The CDR3 covers 15 residues. V lost 5 bases to trimming and J lost 0 bases, with 11 bases between them. Germline V lookup: CDR1 LNHDA, CDR2 SQIVND (reference sequence). CDR3 protein: CASSWRADSNQPQHF. DNA for the CDR3: TGTGCCAGTAGTTGGCGGGCCGATAGCAATCAGCCCCAGCATTTT.

This clone was seen more than once but under ten times. Here the CDR3 DNA reads TGTGCCAGCAGCCAAGATTTTTACGGAGAAAATGGCTACACCTTC. Translation: CASSQDFYGENGYTF. The chain couples TRBV4-2 to TRBJ1-2; D gene ambiguous. The V end was cut by 0 bases, the J end by 6 bases, with 14 bases between. This CDR3 spans 15 amino acids. Germline values: CDR1 LGHNA, CDR2 YNFKEQ.

The rearrangement joins TRBV30 to TRBJ2-7; 7 bases map to TRBD2. Losses at the gene ends were 0 bases for V and 3 bases for J; bases not matched to a gene: 8. Germline CDR1 is GTSNPN and CDR2 is SVGIG (reference sequence). This CDR3 spans 15 amino acids. The CDR3 bases are TGTGCCTGGAGTGTACCCAGCCTAGCGGTCTACGAGCAGTACTTC. As protein: CAWSVPSLAVYEQYF.

The chain is built from TRBV9 and TRBJ2-1, with TRBD2 as a possible D gene (7 bases). The V gene's germline CDR1 is SGDLS and CDR2 YYNGEE. The CDR3 has 15 residues. V was cut by 2 bases and J by 10 bases, with 19 bases left in between. The CDR3 coding sequence is TGTGCCAGCAGCGTGCAGGAGGGCGGGGGCCGGGAGCAGTTCTTC. This gives the protein CASSVQEGGGREQFF.

This chain uses TRBV30 with TRBJ2-7; D gene ambiguous. The CDR3 is 13 residues long. Germline V CDR1 and CDR2: GTSNPN, SVGIG (reference sequence). V was cut by 2 bases and J by 3 bases, with 11 bases left in between. CDR3 region: CAWSSIVRYEQYF. The CDR3 region has the DNA TGTGCCTGGAGTTCTATCGTCCGCTACGAGCAGTACTTC.

This sequence joins TRBV4-1 and TRBJ1-4; no definite D call. Germline V CDR1 and CDR2: MGHRA, YSYEKL. This CDR3 region has 13 residues. Deletions cut 3 bases from V and 8 bases from J, with 10 bases between. CDR3 region: CASSQWRLEKLFF. The DNA for the CDR3 is TGCGCCAGCAGCCAGTGGAGACTGGAAAAACTGTTTTTT.

The chain is built from TRBV10-3 and TRBJ1-1, with D uncertain. The CDR3 runs 14 residues. V lost 3 bases, J lost 2 bases, and 10 bases lay in between. The germline CDR1 and CDR2 sequences are ENHRY and SYGVKD. CDR3: CAISERQDNTEAFF. CDR3 DNA: TGTGCCATCAGTGAAAGGCAGGATAACACTGAAGCTTTCTTT.

The CDR3 nucleotides read TGTGCCAGCAGTAGGACAGGGAACAATCAGCCCCAGCATTTT. Amino acid sequence: CASSRTGNNQPQHF. The chain couples TRBV2 to TRBJ1-5; 8 nucleotides line up with TRBD1. Unmatched junction bases numbered 3, after V lost 5 bases and J lost 3 bases. Germline lookup yields CDR1 SNHLY and CDR2 FYNNEI. The CDR3 extends over 14 amino acids.

This clone was detected only a few times. The chain employs TRBV10-3 and TRBJ2-1, with TRBD2 matching 7 bases. Per germline, CDR1 ENHRY and CDR2 SYGVKD. Losses at the gene ends were 7 bases for V and 5 bases for J; bases not matched to a gene: 8. The CDR3 consists of 14 residues. The CDR3 DNA sequence: TGTGCCATCAAGGGCACTAGCGCGAACAATGAGCAGTTCTTC. Protein: CAIKGTSANNEQFF.

In this sample, this clone turned up a few times. The V and J genes are TRBV19 and TRBJ1-2; 7 positions agree with TRBD1. The germline V gene has CDR1 LNHDA and CDR2 SQIVND (reference sequence). Losses at the gene ends were 8 bases for V and 4 bases for J; bases not matched to a gene: 4. This CDR3 contains 12 residues. CDR3 DNA: TGTGCCAGTGAAGGGGGCACCTATGGCTACACCTTC. It translates to CASEGGTYGYTF.

This clone appeared a single time. The genes are TRBV2 and TRBJ1-3; D is ambiguous. The CDR3 runs to 13 residues. The V end was cut by 6 bases, the J end by 2 bases, with 8 bases between. Germline CDR1 SNHLY, CDR2 FYNNEI. The CDR3, as DNA: TGTGCCAGCAGACTAGGCCCTGGAAACACCATATATTTT. This gives the protein CASRLGPGNTIYF. Drawing the rest from reference TRBV2 and TRBJ1-3, the complete variable domain is EPEVTQTPSHQVTQMGQEVILRCVPISNHLYFYWYRQILGQKVEFLVSFYNNEISEKSEIFDDQFSVERPDGSNFTLKIRSTKLEDSAMYFCASRLGPGNTIYFGEGSWLTVV.